This T cell receptor beta chain stems from a study of graft-versus-host responses after intestinal transplantation (dated by TCRdb to the early 2020s). For the wider study: Multivisceral, liver-intestinal, or isolated intestinal transplants were received by the recipients. All recipients received anti-thymocyte globulin induction followed by maintenance tacrolimus and steroids for two to four years. Graft-versus-host and host-versus-graft alloreactive T cell clones were tracked in the graft, circulation and bone marrow after intestinal transplantation using bulk TCR-beta CDR3 sequencing. To identify alloreactive clones, pre-transplant mixed lymphocyte reaction products were sequenced and then compared with unstimulated pre-transplant donor and recipient T cells. The cohort enrolled about two dozen intestinal transplant recipients, one of whom was a retransplant, and 3 patients without pretransplant specimens were excluded. A peak of at least 4% donor T cells among recipient peripheral blood mononuclear cells was the definition used for donor T cell macrochimerism. Rather than being sequenced by the commercial service, samples from a few later patients were sequenced in-house on an Illumina MiSeq and processed with MiXCR. General conclusions and limits of the study: The relatively low number and heterogeneity of intestinal transplant patients limited the conclusions. Early after transplant, peak levels of circulating GvH clones were associated with declines in HvG clones. GvH clones were found in recipient bone marrow, and some of the GvH clones appeared earlier in ileal mucosa or blood, which is consistent with an intestinal mucosal origin. In the allografts of patients with donor T cell macrochimerism, GvH to HvG T cell clonal ratios were high.

Library preparation was by the immunoSEQ multiplex PCR assay. For most patients, genomic DNA was isolated with the Qiagen DNeasy Blood and Tissue Kit and shipped frozen to Adaptive Biotechnologies for TCR sequencing. High-throughput TCR-beta CDR3 sequencing of genomic DNA from most patients was performed by Adaptive Biotechnologies. The authors' pipeline ran thus. Adaptive's ImmunoSEQ software was the source of the TCR sequencing data for about 17 patients, while a few other patients were processed with MiXCR and VDJtools. To correct CD4 versus CD8 sorting errors, any sequence found in both subsets at a frequency ratio below 5:1 was removed. CDR3 nucleotide sequences shared between donor and recipient were removed because the origin of such sequences could not be assigned. At least 2-fold expansion over unstimulated cells and a minimum CFSE-low frequency of 0.002% (template counts) or 0.001% (read counts) were required for clones to be classified as alloreactive. A clone was considered mappable if detected in the sequenced pre-transplant spleen, lymph node, or MLR CFSE-low populations of the donor or recipient. The cumulative frequency of alloreactive clones was calculated as a percentage of all sequences, weighted by copy number. Imported from immuneACCESS, the table was reduced by TCRdb to in-frame sequences with V and J called. These copies leave out some clones; in studies compared against another copy, an unresolved V gene accounts for under half, and the cause of the remainder is not known. V and J calls and clone size are given by that table; D and trimming were obtained from the DNA. This sample comprises fewer than 90,000 clones, around 93% of them detected only once. 0.15% to 0.2% of the sample comes from the top ten.

CDR1 and CDR2 are drawn from the germline V gene (reference sequence): SGHNT, YYREEE. From its cysteine to its phenylalanine, the CDR3 spans 13 amino acids. Of the read, only the CDR3 DNA is kept; its 39 bases are in frame from base 1. Trimming at the junction amounts to 5 bases on V and 4 bases on J, and the germline ends lie 9 bases apart. Details on this clone: The specificity of this receptor is unknown. Base qualities are not recorded, but no much larger clone differs from it by a single base.

Explained via the paper, the time point label denotes: cells obtained before transplantation from donor or recipient. CD3+CD4+ and CD3+CD8+ populations were FACS-sorted from unstimulated pre-transplant donor and recipient cells taken from spleen or lymph nodes. Here the chain combines TRBV5-4 and TRBJ2-2; the D gene is not confidently resolved. The sample in question was unstimulated CD4+ T cells sorted from spleen or lymph node cells, obtained before transplant. This TCR derives from a human donor who was the organ donor for an intestinal transplant. The bases are TGTGCCAGCAGGGGGTACGGCACCGGGGAGCTGTTTTTT. It encodes CASRGYGTGELFF.